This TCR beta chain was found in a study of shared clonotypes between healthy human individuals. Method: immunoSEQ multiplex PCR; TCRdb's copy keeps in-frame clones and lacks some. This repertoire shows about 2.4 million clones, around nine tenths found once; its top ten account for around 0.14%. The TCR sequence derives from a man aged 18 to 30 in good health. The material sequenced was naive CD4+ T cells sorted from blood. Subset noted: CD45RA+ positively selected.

CDR3 in DNA: TGTGCCAGCAGTTATAGGGACAGGGTGGCACCCCTCCACTTT. It codes for CASSYRDRVAPLHF. The genes are TRBV6-5 and TRBJ1-6; 9 bases agree with TRBD1. The CDR3 is 14 residues long. V lost 3 bases and J lost 11; bases outside the gene matches: 5. Per germline, CDR1 MNHEY and CDR2 SVGAGI.